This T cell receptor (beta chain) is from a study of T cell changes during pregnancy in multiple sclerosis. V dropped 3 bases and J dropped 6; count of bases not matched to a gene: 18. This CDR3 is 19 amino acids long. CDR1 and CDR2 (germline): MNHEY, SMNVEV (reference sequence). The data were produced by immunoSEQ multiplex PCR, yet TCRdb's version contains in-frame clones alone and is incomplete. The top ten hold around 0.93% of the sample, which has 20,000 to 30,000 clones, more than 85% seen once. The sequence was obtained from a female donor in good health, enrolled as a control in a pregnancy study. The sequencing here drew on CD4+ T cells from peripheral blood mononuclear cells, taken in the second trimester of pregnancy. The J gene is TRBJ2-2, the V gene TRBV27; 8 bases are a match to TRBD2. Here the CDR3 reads CASSFQPRPGTRHPGELFF. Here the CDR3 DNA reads TGTGCCAGCAGTTTCCAACCTCGGCCCGGGACTAGGCATCCCGGGGAGCTGTTTTTT.